This T cell receptor (beta chain) was sequenced during a study of shared clonotypes between healthy human individuals. Study as a whole: Donors, aged 18 to 49, were a couple of women and a few men.

In the naive CD8 group, cells lacked CD45RO and were positively selected for CCR7, so terminally differentiated effector memory CD45RA+ cells were left out. About this clone: Its target is not known.

Using immunoSEQ multiplex PCR, the repertoire was profiled, and TCRdb retains in-frame clones only, with some absent. This table holds nearly 2 million clones, around 96% found once. Whole-study results and caveats: Sequencing depth was expected to affect clonotype sharing among donors. There were few donors, and this limited the genetic and exposure-history diversity represented. Sharing across four donors was seen in roughly 5% of naive CD4 clonotypes.

This CDR3 has 14 amino acids. With 5 bases removed from V and 2 bases from J, the gap between germline ends came to 10 bases. Germline V lookup: CDR1 MNHEY, CDR2 SVGAGI. The sequence was collected from a man in his late teens or twenties in good health. V gene TRBV6-5 combines with J gene TRBJ2-1, with a weak D call TRBD2 (5 bases). Source material: naive CD8+ T cells sorted from blood. The DNA of the CDR3 is TGTGCCAGCAGTGGGAGCGGTCCCTACAATGAGCAGTTCTTC. Translating it yields CASSGSGPYNEQFF.